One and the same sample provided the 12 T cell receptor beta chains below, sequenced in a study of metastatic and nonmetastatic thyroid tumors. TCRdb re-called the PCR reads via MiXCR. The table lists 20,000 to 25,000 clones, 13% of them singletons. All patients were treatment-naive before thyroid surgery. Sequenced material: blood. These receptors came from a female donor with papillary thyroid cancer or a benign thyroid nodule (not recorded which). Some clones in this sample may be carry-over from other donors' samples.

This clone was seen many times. The CDR3 here is CASSSRLALLEQYF. The CDR3 DNA reads as TGCGCCAGCAGTTCACGGCTAGCCCTACTCGAGCAGTACTTC. This chain joins TRBV10-2 and TRBJ2-7; a possible D gene is TRBD2 (5 bases). Trimming cost V 5 bases and J 6 bases, with 17 bases left between them. This CDR3 spans 14 amino acids. Germline CDR1 WSHSY, CDR2 SAAADI.

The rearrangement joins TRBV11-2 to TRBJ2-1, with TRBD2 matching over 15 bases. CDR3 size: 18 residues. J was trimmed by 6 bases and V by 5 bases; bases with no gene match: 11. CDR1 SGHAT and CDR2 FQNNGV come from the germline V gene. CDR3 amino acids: CASSLPGLAGGMGNEQFF. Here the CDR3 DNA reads TGTGCCAGCAGCCTTCCGGGACTAGCGGGAGGAATGGGCAATGAGCAGTTCTTC.

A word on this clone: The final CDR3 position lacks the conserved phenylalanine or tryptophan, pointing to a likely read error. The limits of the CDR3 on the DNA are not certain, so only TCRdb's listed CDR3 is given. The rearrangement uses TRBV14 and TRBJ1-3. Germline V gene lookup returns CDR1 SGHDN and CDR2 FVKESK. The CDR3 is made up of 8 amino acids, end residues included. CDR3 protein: CASSQVVA.

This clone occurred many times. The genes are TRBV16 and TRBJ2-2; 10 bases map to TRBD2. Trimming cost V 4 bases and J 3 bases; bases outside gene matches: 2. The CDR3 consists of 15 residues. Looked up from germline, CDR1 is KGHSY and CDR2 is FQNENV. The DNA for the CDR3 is TGTGCCAGCAGCCGGGGACTAGCGTACACCGGGGAGCTGTTTTTT. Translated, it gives CASSRGLAYTGELFF. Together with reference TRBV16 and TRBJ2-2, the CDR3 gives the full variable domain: GEEVAQTPKHLVRGEGQKAKLYCAPIKGHSYVFWYQQVLKNEFKFLISFQNENVFDETGMPKERFSAKCLPNSPCSLEIQATKLEDSAVYFCASSRGLAYTGELFFGEGSRLTVL.

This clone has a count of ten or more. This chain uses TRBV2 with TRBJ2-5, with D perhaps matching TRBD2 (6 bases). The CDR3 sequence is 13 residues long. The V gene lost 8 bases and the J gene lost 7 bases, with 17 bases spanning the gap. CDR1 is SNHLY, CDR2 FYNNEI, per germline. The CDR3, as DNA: TGTGCCAGCCGACGCGGGAACTCGTGGACCCAGTACTTC. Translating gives CASRRGNSWTQYF.

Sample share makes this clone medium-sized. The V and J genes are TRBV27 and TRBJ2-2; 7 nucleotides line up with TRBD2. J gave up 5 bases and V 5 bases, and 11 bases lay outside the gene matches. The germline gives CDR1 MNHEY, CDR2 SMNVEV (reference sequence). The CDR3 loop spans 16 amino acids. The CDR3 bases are TGTGCCAGCAGTCCGCCCTCAGGGAGGGTAACCGGGGAGCTGTTTTTT. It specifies CASSPPSGRVTGELFF.

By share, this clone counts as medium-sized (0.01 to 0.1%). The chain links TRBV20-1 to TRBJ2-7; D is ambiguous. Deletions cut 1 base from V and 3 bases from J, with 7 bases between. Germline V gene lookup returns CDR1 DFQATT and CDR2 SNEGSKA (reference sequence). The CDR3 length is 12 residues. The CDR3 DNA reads TGCAGTGCTAGAGGGCAGTTCTACGAGCAGTACTTC. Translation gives CSARGQFYEQYF.

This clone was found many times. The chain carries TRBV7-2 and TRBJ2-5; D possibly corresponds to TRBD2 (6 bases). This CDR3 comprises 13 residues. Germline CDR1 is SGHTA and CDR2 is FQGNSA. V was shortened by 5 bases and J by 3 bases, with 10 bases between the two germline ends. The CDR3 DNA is TGTGCCAGCAGCCCCATAGCGGAAGAGACCCAGTACTTC. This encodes CASSPIAEETQYF.

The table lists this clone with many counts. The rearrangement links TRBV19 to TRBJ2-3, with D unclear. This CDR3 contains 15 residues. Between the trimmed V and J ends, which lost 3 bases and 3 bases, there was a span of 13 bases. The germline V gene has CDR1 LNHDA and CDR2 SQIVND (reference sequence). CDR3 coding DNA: TGTGCCAGTAGTATCAGAGACCCTTCAACAGATACGCAGTATTTT. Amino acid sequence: CASSIRDPSTDTQYF.

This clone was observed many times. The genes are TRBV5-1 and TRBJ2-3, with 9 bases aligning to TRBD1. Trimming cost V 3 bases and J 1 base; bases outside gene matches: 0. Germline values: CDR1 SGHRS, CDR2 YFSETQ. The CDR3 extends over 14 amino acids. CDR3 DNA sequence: TGCGCCAGCAGCTGGACAGGGGGCACAGATACGCAGTATTTT. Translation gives CASSWTGGTDTQYF.

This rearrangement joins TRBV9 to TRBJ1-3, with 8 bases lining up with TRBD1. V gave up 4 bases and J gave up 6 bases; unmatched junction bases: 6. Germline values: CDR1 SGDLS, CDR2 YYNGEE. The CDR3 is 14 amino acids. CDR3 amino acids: CASSTRQGSNTIYF. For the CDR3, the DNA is TGTGCCAGCAGCACCAGACAGGGGTCAAACACCATATATTTT.

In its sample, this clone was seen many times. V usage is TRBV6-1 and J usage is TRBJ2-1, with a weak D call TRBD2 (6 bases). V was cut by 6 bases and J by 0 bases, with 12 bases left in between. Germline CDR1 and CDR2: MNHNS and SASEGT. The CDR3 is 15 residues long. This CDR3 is CASSRSGSSYNEQFF. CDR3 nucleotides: TGTGCCAGCAGCCGTAGCGGAAGCTCCTACAATGAGCAGTTCTTC.